These 31 T cell receptor beta chains came from one sample sequenced in a study of blood T cell repertoires in COVID-19. TCRdb's table, derived via immunoSEQ multiplex PCR, lists solely in-frame clones and lacks some. The data show approximately 350,000 clones, with approximately 92% seen just once and around 1% held by the top ten. Sequenced: PBMCs or T cells enriched from blood (not recorded which). The receptor source for this set is a young man who had recovered from COVID-19.

V and J are TRBV7-9 and TRBJ1-6; D gene unclear. Germline CDR1 is SEHNR and CDR2 is FQNEAQ (reference sequence). The CDR3 sequence is 16 residues long. The V gene lost 5 bases and the J gene lost 10 bases, with 21 bases spanning the gap. As DNA, the CDR3 is TGTGCCAGCAGCGACGAAGGGAGGCGGGCTTGGTCACCCCTCCACTTT. Protein: CASSDEGRRAWSPLHF.

J is TRBJ1-1 and V is TRBV27; tentative D call: TRBD1 (5 bases). CDR3 length equals 14 residues. Looked up from germline, CDR1 is MNHEY and CDR2 is SMNVEV (reference sequence). V lost 0 bases to trimming and J lost 9 bases, with 14 bases between them. CDR3 sequence reads: CASSLSAGELQAFF. Written as DNA, the CDR3 is TGTGCCAGCAGTTTATCCGCGGGGGAGTTACAAGCTTTCTTT.

The chain employs TRBV7-2 and TRBJ2-2, with 15 bases aligning to TRBD2. Trimming at V came to 3 bases and at J to 7 bases, leaving 9 bases not matched to a gene. Germline assignment: CDR1 SGHTA and CDR2 FQGNSA. This CDR3 has 18 residues. The CDR3 protein is CASSLGTSGRRAGGELFF. The CDR3 DNA reads as TGTGCCAGCAGCTTGGGGACTAGCGGGAGGCGTGCGGGCGGGGAGCTGTTTTTT.

The J gene is TRBJ1-1, the V gene TRBV29-1; D is possibly TRBD1 (5 bases). CDR3 length: 16 amino acids. V was trimmed by 2 bases and J by 1 base, leaving 17 bases between them. Germline lookup yields CDR1 SQVTM and CDR2 ANQGSEA. The CDR3 protein is CSVELGSGLGNTEAFF. CDR3 bases: TGCAGCGTTGAACTGGGATCAGGGCTTGGGAACACTGAAGCTTTCTTT.

In the case of this clone: It may be a read error: a sequence one base away is much more abundant. Other DNA sequences within the sample encode an identical CDR3. V is TRBV7-9 and J is TRBJ1-5, with D possibly being TRBD1 (5 bases). V lost 1 base and J 6 bases, leaving 10 bases between the germline ends. Looked up from germline, CDR1 is SEHNR and CDR2 is FQNEAQ (reference sequence). This CDR3 is built from 14 residues. The CDR3 region has the DNA TGTGCCAGCAGCTTAGGGCAGGGCAGTCAGCCCCAGCATTTT. It encodes CASSLGQGSQPQHF.

This chain joins TRBV5-1 and TRBJ1-4, with no clear D. The CDR3 is 17 residues long. Germline V gene sequence: CDR1 SGHRS, CDR2 YFSETQ. The germline V and J ends were trimmed by 3 bases and 0 bases, with 15 bases remaining between them. This CDR3 is CASSWEAADATNEKLFF. DNA for the CDR3: TGCGCCAGCAGCTGGGAAGCGGCCGACGCAACTAATGAAAAACTGTTTTTT.

This chain uses TRBV5-1 with TRBJ2-6; no firm D call. Germline V gives CDR1 SGHRS, CDR2 YFSETQ. The CDR3 has 18 residues. The V end was cut by 0 bases, the J end by 0 bases, with 13 bases between. The CDR3 DNA sequence: TGCGCCAGCAGCTTGGTGGCACAACCCAACTCTGGGGCCAACGTCCTGACTTTC. Protein sequence: CASSLVAQPNSGANVLTF.

The rearrangement uses TRBV19 and TRBJ1-2; 8 bases line up with TRBD1. Germline V lookup: CDR1 LNHDA, CDR2 SQIVND (reference sequence). The J segment lost 4 bases and the V segment lost 5 bases, leaving 3 bases of the junction unmatched. The CDR3 contains 13 residues. This CDR3 reads CASSPDRAYGYTF. DNA of the CDR3: TGTGCCAGTAGTCCGGACAGGGCCTATGGCTACACCTTC.

The gene calls are TRBV21-1 and TRBJ1-4; the table's D call of TRBD1 was not tested on the DNA. TRBV21-1 is designated a pseudogene. The CDR3 runs 13 residues. The CDR3 region is CASSKSRDEKLFF. Written as DNA, the CDR3 is TGTGCCAGCAGCAAGTCCAGGGATGAAAAACTGTTTTTT.

The V and J genes are TRBV29-1 and TRBJ1-5; weak D call: TRBD1 (6 bases). Trimming left V 2 bases short and J 6 bases short, with 11 bases between. The CDR3 is 13 residues long. Germline loops: CDR1 SQVTM, CDR2 ANQGSEA. The CDR3 sequence is CSVELRGGQPQHF. Here the CDR3 DNA reads TGCAGCGTTGAACTCAGGGGCGGTCAGCCCCAGCATTTT.

This clone showed up just a few times. This sequence joins TRBV30 and TRBJ1-5; the D gene is possibly TRBD1 (5 bases). Trimming removed 3 bases from V and 1 base from J, with 10 bases in between. Germline V gene sequence: CDR1 GTSNPN, CDR2 SVGIG (reference sequence). The CDR3 is 14 residues long. The CDR3 sequence is CAWSPRVSNQPQHF. CDR3 sequence (DNA): TGTGCCTGGAGCCCCAGGGTGAGCAATCAGCCCCAGCATTTT.

This chain joins TRBV6-5 and TRBJ2-1; 7 nucleotides agree with TRBD2. Trimming removed 10 bases from V and 6 bases from J; junction bases left unmatched: 6. Germline CDR1 is MNHEY and CDR2 is SVGAGI. This CDR3 has 12 residues. The CDR3 sequence is CATRTSSNEQFF. CDR3 nucleotides: TGTGCCACCCGGACTAGTTCCAATGAGCAGTTCTTC.

The chain has TRBV5-1 and TRBJ2-7, with 14 bases fitting TRBD2. Germline values: CDR1 SGHRS, CDR2 YFSETQ. This CDR3 has 18 residues. V gave up 3 bases and J gave up 0 bases; unmatched junction bases: 8. The CDR3 loop reads CASSSGTSGGYSSYEQYF. CDR3 in DNA: TGCGCCAGCAGCTCGGGGACTAGCGGGGGCTACAGCTCCTACGAGCAGTACTTC.

This chain joins TRBV29-1 and TRBJ1-2, with D unresolved. Trimming stripped 7 bases from V and 3 bases from J, with 15 bases between. Germline CDR1 reads SQVTM; CDR2 reads ANQGSEA. The CDR3 loop spans 13 amino acids. CDR3 loop: CSGGLDSDYGYTF. The DNA for the CDR3 is TGCAGCGGGGGTTTGGACTCAGACTATGGCTACACCTTC.

V usage is TRBV25-1 and J usage is TRBJ2-3; 10 bases align to TRBD2. The junction had 7 bases not matched to a gene; V was cut back by 1 base and J by 3 bases. The CDR3 is made up of 17 amino acids. Germline CDR1 reads MGHDK; CDR2 reads SYGVNS. DNA for the CDR3: TGTGCCAGCAGTGAATTAGGACTAGCGGAAAGAACAGATACGCAGTATTTT. It translates to CASSELGLAERTDTQYF. Based on the CDR3 plus reference TRBV25-1 and TRBJ2-3, the full variable domain is EADIYQTPRYLVIGTGKKITLECSQTMGHDKMYWYQQDPGMELHLIHYSYGVNSTEKGDLSSESTVSRIRTEHFPLTLESARPSHTSQYLCASSELGLAERTDTQYFGPGTRLTVL.

CDR3 sequence reads: CASSLSGRGSHEQYF. The CDR3 nucleotides read TGTGCCAGCTCACTTAGCGGGAGAGGCTCACACGAGCAGTACTTC. J is TRBJ2-7 and V is TRBV18; 9 nucleotides line up with TRBD2. Trimming removed 4 bases from V and 5 bases from J; junction bases left unmatched: 9. Germline CDR1 and CDR2: KGHSH and LQKENI. This CDR3 is built from 15 residues.

The chain's CDR3 is CASSPRFIGQGADTQYF. CDR3 DNA: TGTGCCAGCAGCCCTAGATTCATTGGACAGGGGGCGGATACGCAGTATTTT. The J gene is TRBJ2-3, the V gene TRBV7-8, with TRBD1 identical over 11 bases. This CDR3 has 17 amino acids. The ends lost 5 bases at V and 6 bases at J; junction bases unmatched: 13. CDR1 is SGHVS, CDR2 FQNEAQ, per germline.

The gene calls are TRBV21-1 and TRBJ2-3; TRBD1 reflects the table's D call only, with no check against the DNA. TRBV21-1 corresponds to a pseudogene. The CDR3 has 16 residues. The CDR3 here is CASSKVPGSHTDTQYF. CDR3 DNA sequence: TGTGCCAGCAGCAAAGTCCCAGGGTCACACACAGATACGCAGTATTTT.

The chain uses TRBV6-5 and TRBJ1-6; 7 nucleotides align to TRBD1. Germline assignment: CDR1 MNHEY and CDR2 SVGAGI. V was pared by 8 bases and J by 4 bases, with 2 bases of the junction left unmatched. The CDR3 runs 13 residues. The CDR3, as DNA: TGTGCCAGCCAGGGACAGTATAATTCACCCCTCCACTTT. Translating it yields CASQGQYNSPLHF.

The chain has TRBV27 and TRBJ1-2; 11 bases are shared with TRBD1. The germline gives CDR1 MNHEY, CDR2 SMNVEV (reference sequence). V shed 2 bases and J 4 bases; nucleotides not matched to a gene: 0. The CDR3 runs 14 residues. The CDR3 is CASSLGTGGYGYTF. In DNA, the CDR3 is TGTGCCAGCAGTTTAGGGACAGGGGGCTATGGCTACACCTTC.

This chain joins TRBV29-1 and TRBJ1-3; maybe TRBD1 (6 bases). Trimming left V 4 bases short and J 2 bases short, with 12 bases between. The CDR3 runs 14 residues. CDR1 and CDR2 (germline): SQVTM, ANQGSEA. The CDR3 region is CSVGGQGPGNTIYF. CDR3 nucleotide sequence: TGCAGCGTTGGGGGACAAGGCCCTGGAAACACCATATATTTT.

The J gene is TRBJ1-6, the V gene TRBV3-1 (or the pseudogene TRBV3-2); the match to TRBD1 covers 7 bases. J was trimmed by 6 bases and V by 6 bases; bases with no gene match: 8. Germline loops: CDR1 LGHDT, CDR2 YNNKEL (reference sequence). This CDR3 has 15 residues. The CDR3 here is CASSPRTGLNSPLHF. The DNA for the CDR3 is TGTGCCAGCAGTCCCAGGACAGGTCTTAATTCACCCCTCCACTTT.

This rearrangement joins TRBV9 to TRBJ2-4; D is uncertain. Germline CDR1 SGDLS, CDR2 YYNGEE. Trimming removed 0 bases from V and 8 bases from J, with 15 bases in between. The CDR3 consists of 15 residues. As DNA, the CDR3 is TGTGCCAGCAGCGTAGGGTACAGAAGTGGTGACATTCAGTACTTC. Its protein product is CASSVGYRSGDIQYF.

The count of this clone is one. CDR3 sequence (DNA): TGTGCCAGCAGCTGCCGACAGCTCGCATATACGGAGACCCAGTACTTC. Encoded protein: CASSCRQLAYTETQYF. The chain has TRBV7-3 and TRBJ2-5, with a possible D match to TRBD1 (5 bases). V lost 4 bases to trimming and J lost 5 bases, with 20 bases between them. The CDR3 has 16 amino acids. From germline, CDR1 is SGHTA and CDR2 FQGTGA.

The genes are TRBV27 and TRBJ1-5; D remains ambiguous. This CDR3 contains 15 residues. Germline-derived CDR1 and CDR2 are MNHEY and SMNVEV (reference sequence). V was shortened by 0 bases and J by 9 bases, with 15 bases between the two germline ends. CDR3: CASSLSAGRSGPQHF. For the CDR3, the DNA is TGTGCCAGCAGTTTATCGGCGGGGAGGTCGGGGCCCCAGCATTTT.

This clone was counted once. V and J are TRBV19 and TRBJ1-2; possibly TRBD1 for D (6 bases). The CDR3 consists of 14 residues. V lost 3 bases and J lost 5, with 13 bases in between. CDR1 and CDR2 from the germline V gene are LNHDA and SQIVND (reference sequence). CDR3 nucleotide sequence: TGTGCCAGTAGTATCCCGACAGGTTTTTATGGCTACACCTTC. Its translation: CASSIPTGFYGYTF.

The chain carries TRBV19 and TRBJ2-1, with 9 bases aligning to TRBD1. The germline gives CDR1 LNHDA, CDR2 SQIVND (reference sequence). CDR3 length: 16 amino acids. The junction had 10 bases not matched to a gene; V was cut back by 3 bases and J by 7 bases. This CDR3 reads CASSMDRDRVGNEQFF. Written as DNA, the CDR3 is TGTGCCAGTAGTATGGACCGGGACAGGGTAGGGAATGAGCAGTTCTTC. Complete variable domain (other parts from reference TRBV19 and TRBJ2-1): DGGITQSPKYLFRKEGQNVTLSCEQNLNHDAMYWYRQDPGQGLRLIYYSQIVNDFQKGDIAEGYSVSREKKESFPLTVTSAQKNPTAFYLCASSMDRDRVGNEQFFGPGTRLTVL.

The chain recombines TRBV7-2 with TRBJ1-3, with a tentative D call TRBD1 (6 bases). Germline V gene lookup returns CDR1 SGHTA and CDR2 FQGNSA. The CDR3 totals 19 residues. The ends were cut back, 4 bases at V and 4 bases at J, with 26 bases in the middle. DNA of the CDR3: TGTGCCAGCAGCTCCATGTCGGGACAAGCTTCATTATACGGAAACACCATATATTTT. It encodes CASSSMSGQASLYGNTIYF. Filled out from reference TRBV7-2 and TRBJ1-3, the complete variable domain reads GAGVSQSPSNKVTEKGKDVELRCDPISGHTALYWYRQSLGQGLEFLIYFQGNSAPDKSGLPSDRFSAERTGGSVSTLTIQRTQQEDSAVYLCASSSMSGQASLYGNTIYFGEGSWLTVV.

The rearrangement uses TRBV11-2 and TRBJ2-1, with 7 nucleotides matching TRBD2. CDR3 length: 14 residues. V lost 5 bases and J lost 5; bases outside the gene matches: 6. The germline gives CDR1 SGHAT, CDR2 FQNNGV. CDR3 DNA sequence: TGTGCCAGCAGCCCCGGGGGGACTAACAATGAGCAGTTCTTC. Residues: CASSPGGTNNEQFF.

This clone has just a few counts. V and J are TRBV28 and TRBJ2-3; 11 bases align to TRBD1. The germline V gene has CDR1 MDHEN and CDR2 SYDVKM. Unmatched junction bases numbered 5, after V lost 2 bases and J lost 4 bases. The CDR3 is made up of 16 amino acids. DNA of the CDR3: TGTGCCAGCAGTTTAGTCCCGGGACAGGGGGCAGATACGCAGTATTTT. As protein: CASSLVPGQGADTQYF.

The chain employs TRBV29-1 and TRBJ2-7, with a weak D call TRBD1 (6 bases). Per germline, CDR1 SQVTM and CDR2 ANQGSEA. The CDR3 has 12 residues. Trimming stripped 4 bases from V and 9 bases from J, with 16 bases between. In DNA, the CDR3 is TGCAGCGTTGGGAAAGGGGGTTATGTGCAGTACTTC. Translating gives CSVGKGGYVQYF.